This TCR beta chain appears in the sequencing data of a study of blood T cell repertoires in COVID-19. This clone was counted a single time. In the original processing: For nucleated cells, counts were estimated from reference gene primer amplification. Assay: immunoSEQ multiplex PCR; the TCRdb copy retains only in-frame clones and omits some. V and J calls plus clone size are reproduced from that table; the DNA served to infer D and trimming. This table holds 60,000 or so clones, 65% to 90% found once. Sequencing used peripheral blood. The receptor was isolated from a human donor in a cohort sampled during active COVID-19.

The CDR3 nucleotides read TGTGCCAGCAGCTTTGGGGAGGGGAACACTGAAGCTTTCTTT. Protein sequence: CASSFGEGNTEAFF. J is TRBJ1-1 and V is TRBV7-2; D ambiguous. This CDR3 region has 14 residues. The germline V gene encodes CDR1 SGHTA and CDR2 FQGNSA. The V end was cut by 3 bases, the J end by 1 base, with 9 bases between. Full variable domain (remainder filled in from reference TRBV7-2 and TRBJ1-1): GAGVSQSPSNKVTEKGKDVELRCDPISGHTALYWYRQSLGQGLEFLIYFQGNSAPDKSGLPSDRFSAERTGGSVSTLTIQRTQQEDSAVYLCASSFGEGNTEAFFGQGTRLTVV.